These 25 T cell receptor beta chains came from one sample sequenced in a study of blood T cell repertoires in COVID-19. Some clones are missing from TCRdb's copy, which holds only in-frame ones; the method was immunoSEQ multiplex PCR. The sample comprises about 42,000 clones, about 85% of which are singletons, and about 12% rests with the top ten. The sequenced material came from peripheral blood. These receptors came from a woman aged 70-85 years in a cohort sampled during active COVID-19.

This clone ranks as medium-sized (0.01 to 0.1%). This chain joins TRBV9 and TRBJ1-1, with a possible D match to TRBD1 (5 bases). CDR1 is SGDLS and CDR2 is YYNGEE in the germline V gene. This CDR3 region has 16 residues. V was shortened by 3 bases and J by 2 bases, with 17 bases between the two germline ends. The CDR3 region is CASSAKTRGGNTEAFF. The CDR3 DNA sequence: TGTGCCAGCAGCGCTAAAACACGGGGGGGAAACACTGAAGCTTTCTTT.

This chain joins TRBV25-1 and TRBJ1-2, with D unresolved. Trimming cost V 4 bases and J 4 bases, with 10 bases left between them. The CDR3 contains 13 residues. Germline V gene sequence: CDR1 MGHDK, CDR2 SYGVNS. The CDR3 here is CASSVAGGYGYTF. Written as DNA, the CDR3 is TGTGCCAGCAGTGTGGCAGGAGGCTATGGCTACACCTTC.

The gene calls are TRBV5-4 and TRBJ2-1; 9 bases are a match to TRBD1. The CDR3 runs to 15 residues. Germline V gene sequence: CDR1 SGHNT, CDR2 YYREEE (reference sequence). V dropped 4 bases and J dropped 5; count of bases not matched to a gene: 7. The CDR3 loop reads CASSQQTGGHNEQFF. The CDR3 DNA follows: TGTGCCAGCAGCCAACAGACAGGGGGACACAATGAGCAGTTCTTC. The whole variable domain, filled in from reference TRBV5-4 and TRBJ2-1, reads ETGVTQSPTHLIKTRGQQVTLRCSSQSGHNTVSWYQQALGQGPQFIFQYYREEENGRGNFPPRFSGLQFPNYSSELNVNALELDDSALYLCASSQQTGGHNEQFFGPGTRLTVL.

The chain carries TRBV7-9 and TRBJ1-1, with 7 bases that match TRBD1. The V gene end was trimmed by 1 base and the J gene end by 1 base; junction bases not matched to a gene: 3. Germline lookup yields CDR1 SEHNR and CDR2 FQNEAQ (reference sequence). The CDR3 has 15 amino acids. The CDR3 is CASSLGTGRNTEAFF. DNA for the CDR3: TGTGCCAGCAGCTTAGGGACAGGACGGAACACTGAAGCTTTCTTT.

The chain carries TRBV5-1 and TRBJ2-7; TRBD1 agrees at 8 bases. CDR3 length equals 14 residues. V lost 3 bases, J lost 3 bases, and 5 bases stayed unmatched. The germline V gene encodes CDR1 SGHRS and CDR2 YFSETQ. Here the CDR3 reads CASSSRQGIYEQYF. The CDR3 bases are TGCGCCAGCAGCTCCAGACAGGGGATCTACGAGCAGTACTTC.

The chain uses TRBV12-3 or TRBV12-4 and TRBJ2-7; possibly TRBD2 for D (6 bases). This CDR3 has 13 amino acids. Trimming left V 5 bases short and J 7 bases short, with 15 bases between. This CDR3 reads CASSLSRAGEQYF. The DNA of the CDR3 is TGTGCCAGCAGTCTTAGCCGGGCGGGGGAGCAGTACTTC.

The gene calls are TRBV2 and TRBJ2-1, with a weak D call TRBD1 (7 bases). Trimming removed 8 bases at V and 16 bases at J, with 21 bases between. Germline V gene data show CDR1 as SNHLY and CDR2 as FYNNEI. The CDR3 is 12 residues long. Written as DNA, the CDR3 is TGTGCCAGCTGCGGGGACGACAGGGAAGAATTCTTC. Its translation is CASCGDDREEFF.

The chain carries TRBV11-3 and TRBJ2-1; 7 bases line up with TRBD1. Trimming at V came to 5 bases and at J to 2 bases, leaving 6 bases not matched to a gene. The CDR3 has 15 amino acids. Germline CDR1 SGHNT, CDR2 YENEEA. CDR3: CASSPTGQAYNEQFF. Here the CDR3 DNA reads TGTGCCAGCAGCCCCACCGGACAGGCCTACAATGAGCAGTTCTTC.

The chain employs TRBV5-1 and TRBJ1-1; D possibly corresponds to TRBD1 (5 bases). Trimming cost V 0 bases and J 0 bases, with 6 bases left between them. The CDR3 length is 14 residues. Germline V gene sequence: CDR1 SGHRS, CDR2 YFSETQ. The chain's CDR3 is CASSLGGMNTEAFF. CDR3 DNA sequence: TGCGCCAGCAGCTTGGGGGGCATGAACACTGAAGCTTTCTTT.

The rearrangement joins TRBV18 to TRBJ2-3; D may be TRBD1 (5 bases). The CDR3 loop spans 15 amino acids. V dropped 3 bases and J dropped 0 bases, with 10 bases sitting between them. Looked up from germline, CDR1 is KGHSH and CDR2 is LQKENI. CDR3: CASSPLRVSTDTQYF. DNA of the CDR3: TGTGCCAGCTCACCTCTCAGGGTTAGCACAGATACGCAGTATTTT.

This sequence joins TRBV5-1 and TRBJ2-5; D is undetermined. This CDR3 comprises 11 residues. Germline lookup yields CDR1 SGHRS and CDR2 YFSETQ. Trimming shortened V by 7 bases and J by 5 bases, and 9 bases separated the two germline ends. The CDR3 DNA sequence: TGCGCCAGCTCTTCGTCGGAGACCCAGTACTTC. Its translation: CASSSSETQYF.

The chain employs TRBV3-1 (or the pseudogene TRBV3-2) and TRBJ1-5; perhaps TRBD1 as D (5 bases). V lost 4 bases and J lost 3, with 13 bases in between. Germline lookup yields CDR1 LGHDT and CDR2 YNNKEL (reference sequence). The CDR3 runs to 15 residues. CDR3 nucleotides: TGTGCCAGCAGCCCTACCCAGGGCAACAATCAGCCCCAGCATTTT. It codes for CASSPTQGNNQPQHF.

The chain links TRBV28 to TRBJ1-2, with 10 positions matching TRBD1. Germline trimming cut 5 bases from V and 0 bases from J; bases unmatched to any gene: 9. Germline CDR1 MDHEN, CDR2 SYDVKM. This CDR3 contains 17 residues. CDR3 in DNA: TGTGCCAGCAGTGGAGGGACAGGGGTCCTTCCTAACTATGGCTACACCTTC. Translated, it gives CASSGGTGVLPNYGYTF.

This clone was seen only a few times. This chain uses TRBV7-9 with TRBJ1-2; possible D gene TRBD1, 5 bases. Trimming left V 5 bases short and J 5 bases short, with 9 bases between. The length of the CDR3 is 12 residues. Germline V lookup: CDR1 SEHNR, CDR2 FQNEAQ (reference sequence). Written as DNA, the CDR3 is TGTGCCAGCAGCCCGGACAAGTATGGCTACACCTTC. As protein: CASSPDKYGYTF. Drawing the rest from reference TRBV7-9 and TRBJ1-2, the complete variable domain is DTGVSQNPRHKITKRGQNVTFRCDPISEHNRLYWYRQTLGQGPEFLTYFQNEAQLEKSRLLSDRFSAERPKGSFSTLEIQRTEQGDSAMYLCASSPDKYGYTFGSGTRLTVV.

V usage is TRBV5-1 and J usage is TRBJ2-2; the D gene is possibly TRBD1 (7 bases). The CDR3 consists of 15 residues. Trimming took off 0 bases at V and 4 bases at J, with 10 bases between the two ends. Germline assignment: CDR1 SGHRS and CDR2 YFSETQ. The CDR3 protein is CASSLDRGGTGELFF. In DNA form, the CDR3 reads TGCGCCAGCAGCTTGGACAGGGGAGGCACCGGGGAGCTGTTTTTT.

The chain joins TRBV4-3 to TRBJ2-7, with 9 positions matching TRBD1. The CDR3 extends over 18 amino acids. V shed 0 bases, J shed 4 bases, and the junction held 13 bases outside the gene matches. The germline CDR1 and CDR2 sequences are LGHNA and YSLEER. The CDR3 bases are TGCGCCAGCAGCCAAGATAGGGGCGGAGGGACAGGGCGATACGAGCAGTACTTC. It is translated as CASSQDRGGGTGRYEQYF.

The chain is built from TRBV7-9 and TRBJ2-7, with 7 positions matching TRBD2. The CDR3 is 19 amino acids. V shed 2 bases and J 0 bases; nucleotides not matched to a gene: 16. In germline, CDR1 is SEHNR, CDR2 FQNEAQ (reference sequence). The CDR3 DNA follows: TGTGCCAGCAGCTTATACCTGTCTAGCGGTCTTGGTTTCTCCTACGAGCAGTACTTC. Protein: CASSLYLSSGLGFSYEQYF.

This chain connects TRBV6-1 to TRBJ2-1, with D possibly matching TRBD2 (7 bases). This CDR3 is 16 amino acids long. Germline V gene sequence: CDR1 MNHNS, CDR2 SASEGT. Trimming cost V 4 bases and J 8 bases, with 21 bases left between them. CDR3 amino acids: CASSVVRGGNFDEQFF. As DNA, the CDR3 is TGTGCCAGCAGTGTGGTAAGGGGGGGGAATTTCGATGAGCAGTTCTTC.

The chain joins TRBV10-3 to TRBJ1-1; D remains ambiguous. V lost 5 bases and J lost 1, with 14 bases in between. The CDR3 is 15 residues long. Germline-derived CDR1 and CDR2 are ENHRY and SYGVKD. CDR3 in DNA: TGTGCCATCAGTCCCACGGGTTTGGCGAACACTGAAGCTTTCTTT. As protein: CAISPTGLANTEAFF.

In DNA, the CDR3 is TGTGCCAGCTCATCGGCCGGGACATTATCACCCCTCCACTTT. Translating it yields CASSSAGTLSPLHF. This chain uses TRBV18 with TRBJ1-6; the D gene is possibly TRBD1 (6 bases). The CDR3 covers 14 residues. The germline V gene has CDR1 KGHSH and CDR2 LQKENI. Trimming removed 5 bases from V and 10 bases from J, with 15 bases in between.

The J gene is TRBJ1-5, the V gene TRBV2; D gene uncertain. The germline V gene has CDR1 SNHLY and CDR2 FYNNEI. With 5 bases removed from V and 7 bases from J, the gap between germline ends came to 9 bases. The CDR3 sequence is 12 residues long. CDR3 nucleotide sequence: TGTGCCAGCAGTTTACACAGCCAGCCCCAGCATTTT. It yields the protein CASSLHSQPQHF.

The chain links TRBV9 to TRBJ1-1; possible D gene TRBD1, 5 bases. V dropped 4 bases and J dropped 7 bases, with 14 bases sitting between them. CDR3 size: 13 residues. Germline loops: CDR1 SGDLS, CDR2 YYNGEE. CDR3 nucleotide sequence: TGTGCCAGCAGCCTCCGGACGGGGGGTGAAGCTTTCTTT. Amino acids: CASSLRTGGEAFF. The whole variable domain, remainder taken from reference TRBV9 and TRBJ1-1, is DSGVTQTPKHLITATGQRVTLRCSPRSGDLSVYWYQQSLDQGLQFLIQYYNGEERAKGNILERFSAQQFPDLHSELNLSSLELGDSALYFCASSLRTGGEAFFGQGTRLTVV.

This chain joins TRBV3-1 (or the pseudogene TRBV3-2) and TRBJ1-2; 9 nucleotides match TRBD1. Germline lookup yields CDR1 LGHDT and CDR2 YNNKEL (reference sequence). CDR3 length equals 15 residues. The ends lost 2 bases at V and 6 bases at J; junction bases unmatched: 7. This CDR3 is CASSQIGTGNHGYTF. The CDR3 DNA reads TGTGCCAGCAGCCAAATCGGGACAGGGAACCATGGCTACACCTTC.

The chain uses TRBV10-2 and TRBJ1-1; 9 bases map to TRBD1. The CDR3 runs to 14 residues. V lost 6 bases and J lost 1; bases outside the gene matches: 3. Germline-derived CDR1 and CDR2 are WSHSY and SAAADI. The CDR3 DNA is TGCGCCAGCAGGCCGGGACAGGGGAACACTGAAGCTTTCTTT. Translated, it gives CASRPGQGNTEAFF.

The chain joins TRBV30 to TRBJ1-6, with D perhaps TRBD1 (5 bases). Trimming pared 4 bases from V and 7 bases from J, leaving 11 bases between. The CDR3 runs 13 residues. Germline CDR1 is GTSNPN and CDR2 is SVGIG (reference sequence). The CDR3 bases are TGTGCCTGGACGTACAGGCAAAATTCACCCCTCCACTTT. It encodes CAWTYRQNSPLHF.